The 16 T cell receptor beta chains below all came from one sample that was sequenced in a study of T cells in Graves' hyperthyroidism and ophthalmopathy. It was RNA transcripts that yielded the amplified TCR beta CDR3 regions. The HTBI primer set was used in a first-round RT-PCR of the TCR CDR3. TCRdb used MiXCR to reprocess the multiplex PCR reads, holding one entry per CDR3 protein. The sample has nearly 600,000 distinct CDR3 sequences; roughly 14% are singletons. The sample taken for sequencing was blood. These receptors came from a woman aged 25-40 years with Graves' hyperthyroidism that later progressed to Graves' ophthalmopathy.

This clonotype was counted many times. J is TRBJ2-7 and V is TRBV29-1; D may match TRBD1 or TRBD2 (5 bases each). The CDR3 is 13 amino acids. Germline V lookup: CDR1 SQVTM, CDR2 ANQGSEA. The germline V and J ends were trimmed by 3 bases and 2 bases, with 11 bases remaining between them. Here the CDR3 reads CSVDGTGTYEQYF. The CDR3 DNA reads TGCAGCGTTGACGGGACGGGTACCTACGAGCAGTACTTC.

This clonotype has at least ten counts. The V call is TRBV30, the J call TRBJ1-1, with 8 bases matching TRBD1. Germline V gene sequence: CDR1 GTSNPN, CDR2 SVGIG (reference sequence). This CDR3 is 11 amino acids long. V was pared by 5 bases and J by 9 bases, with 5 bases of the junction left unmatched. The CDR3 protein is CAWYRQGKAFF. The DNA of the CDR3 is TGTGCCTGGTACCGACAGGGGAAAGCTTTCTTT.

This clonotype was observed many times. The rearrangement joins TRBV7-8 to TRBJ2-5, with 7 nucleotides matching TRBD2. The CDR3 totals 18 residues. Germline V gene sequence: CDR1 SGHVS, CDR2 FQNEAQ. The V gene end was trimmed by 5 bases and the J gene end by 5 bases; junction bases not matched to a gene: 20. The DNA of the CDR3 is TGTGCCAGCAGCCGCGGGGAGGCGGGAGTCGTTCGGGCGGAGACCCAGTACTTC. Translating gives CASSRGEAGVVRAETQYF.

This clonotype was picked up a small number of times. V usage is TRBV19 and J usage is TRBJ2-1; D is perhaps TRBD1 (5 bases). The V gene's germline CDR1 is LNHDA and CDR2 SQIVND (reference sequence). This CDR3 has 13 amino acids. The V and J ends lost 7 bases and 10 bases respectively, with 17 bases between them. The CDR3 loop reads CASTSLGPGEQFF. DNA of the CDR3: TGTGCCAGTACCTCTCTAGGGCCAGGGGAGCAGTTCTTC.

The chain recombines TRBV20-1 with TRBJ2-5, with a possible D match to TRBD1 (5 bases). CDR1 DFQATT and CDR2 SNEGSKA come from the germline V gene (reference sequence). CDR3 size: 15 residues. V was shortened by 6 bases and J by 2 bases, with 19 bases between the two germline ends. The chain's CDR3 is CSAEAVGKGQETQYF. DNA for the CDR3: TGCAGTGCCGAAGCAGTGGGGAAGGGGCAAGAGACCCAGTACTTC.

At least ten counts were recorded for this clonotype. Here the CDR3 DNA reads TGTGCCAGCAGTTTATGGGGAGATCAGCCCCAGCATTTT. As protein: CASSLWGDQPQHF. This chain connects TRBV12-3 or TRBV12-4 to TRBJ1-5; unclear D gene. V lost 2 bases and J lost 5, with 7 bases in between. This CDR3 is 13 amino acids long.

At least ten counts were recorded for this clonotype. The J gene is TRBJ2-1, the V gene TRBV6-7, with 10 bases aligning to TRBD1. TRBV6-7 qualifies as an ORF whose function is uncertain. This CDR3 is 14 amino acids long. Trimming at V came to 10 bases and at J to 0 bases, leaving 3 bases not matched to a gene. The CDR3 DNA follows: TGTGCCATCCGGACAGGGGGCTCCTACAATGAGCAGTTCTTC. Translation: CAIRTGGSYNEQFF.

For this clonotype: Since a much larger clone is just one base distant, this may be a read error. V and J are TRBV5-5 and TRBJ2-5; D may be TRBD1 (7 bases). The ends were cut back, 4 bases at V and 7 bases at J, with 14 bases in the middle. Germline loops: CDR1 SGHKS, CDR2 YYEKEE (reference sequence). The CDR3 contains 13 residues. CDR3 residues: CASSRNRGGTQYF. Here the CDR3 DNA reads TGTGCCAGCAGCCGTAACAGGGGAGGGACCCAGTACTTC.

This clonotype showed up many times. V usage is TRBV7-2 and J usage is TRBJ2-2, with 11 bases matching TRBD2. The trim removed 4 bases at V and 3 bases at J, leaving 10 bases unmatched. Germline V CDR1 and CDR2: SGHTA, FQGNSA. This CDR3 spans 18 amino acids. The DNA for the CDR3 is TGTGCCAGCAGCTCCGGACTAGCGGGCATAGTTGACACCGGGGAGCTGTTTTTT. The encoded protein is CASSSGLAGIVDTGELFF. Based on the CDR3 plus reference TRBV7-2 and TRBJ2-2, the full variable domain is GAGVSQSPSNKVTEKGKDVELRCDPISGHTALYWYRQSLGQGLEFLIYFQGNSAPDKSGLPSDRFSAERTGGSVSTLTIQRTQQEDSAVYLCASSSGLAGIVDTGELFFGEGSRLTVL.

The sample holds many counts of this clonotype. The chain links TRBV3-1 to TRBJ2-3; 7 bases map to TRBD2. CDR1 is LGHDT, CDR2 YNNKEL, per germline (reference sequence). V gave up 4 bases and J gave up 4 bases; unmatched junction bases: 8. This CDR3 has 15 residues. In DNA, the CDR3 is TGTGCCAGCAGCCTGTCGGGAGGACGGGCAGATACGCAGTATTTT. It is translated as CASSLSGGRADTQYF.

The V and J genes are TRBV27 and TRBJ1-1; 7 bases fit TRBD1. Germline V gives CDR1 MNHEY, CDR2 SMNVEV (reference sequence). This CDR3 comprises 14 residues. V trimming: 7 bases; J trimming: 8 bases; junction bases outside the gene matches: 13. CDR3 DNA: TGTGCCAGCACCCCTTTAAAGACAGGGAGCGAAGCTTTCTTT. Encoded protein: CASTPLKTGSEAFF.

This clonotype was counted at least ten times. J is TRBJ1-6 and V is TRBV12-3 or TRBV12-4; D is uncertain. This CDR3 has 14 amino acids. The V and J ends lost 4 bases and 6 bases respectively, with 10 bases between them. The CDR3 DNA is TGTGCCAGCAGTTCCCAGACCAGTAATTCACCCCTCCACTTT. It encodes CASSSQTSNSPLHF.

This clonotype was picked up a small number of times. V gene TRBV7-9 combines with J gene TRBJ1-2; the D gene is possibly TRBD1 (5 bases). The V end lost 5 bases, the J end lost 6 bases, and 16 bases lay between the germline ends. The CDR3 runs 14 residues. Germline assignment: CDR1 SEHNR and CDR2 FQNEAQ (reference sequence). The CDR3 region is CASSPSLGGDGYTF. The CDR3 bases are TGTGCCAGCAGCCCTAGTCTGGGGGGAGATGGCTACACCTTC.

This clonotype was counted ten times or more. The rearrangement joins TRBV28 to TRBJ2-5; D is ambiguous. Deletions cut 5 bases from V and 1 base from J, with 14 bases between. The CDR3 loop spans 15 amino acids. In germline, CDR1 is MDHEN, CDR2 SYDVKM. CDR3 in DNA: TGTGCCAGCAGTCCGCCGACACCAACCCAAGAGACCCAGTACTTC. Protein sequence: CASSPPTPTQETQYF.

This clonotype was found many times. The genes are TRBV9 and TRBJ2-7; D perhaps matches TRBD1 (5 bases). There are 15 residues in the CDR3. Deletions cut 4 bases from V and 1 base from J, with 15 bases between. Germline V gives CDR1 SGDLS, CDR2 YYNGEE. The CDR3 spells CASSPPDQGSYEQYF. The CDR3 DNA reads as TGTGCCAGCAGCCCACCCGACCAGGGATCCTACGAGCAGTACTTC. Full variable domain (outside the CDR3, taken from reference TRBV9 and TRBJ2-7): DSGVTQTPKHLITATGQRVTLRCSPRSGDLSVYWYQQSLDQGLQFLIQYYNGEERAKGNILERFSAQQFPDLHSELNLSSLELGDSALYFCASSPPDQGSYEQYFGPGTRLTVT.

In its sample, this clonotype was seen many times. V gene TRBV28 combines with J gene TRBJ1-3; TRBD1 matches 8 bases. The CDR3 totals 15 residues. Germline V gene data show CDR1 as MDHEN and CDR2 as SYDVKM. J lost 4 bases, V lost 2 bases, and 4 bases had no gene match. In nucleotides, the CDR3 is TGTGCCAGCAGTTTAATGCAGGGGGCAGGAAACACCATATATTTT. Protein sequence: CASSLMQGAGNTIYF.